This TCR beta chain is drawn from a study of metastatic and nonmetastatic thyroid tumors. Study information: Repertoires from malignant and benign thyroid patients were compared across blood and tumor or nodule tissue.

This clone was seen ten or more times. V lost 5 bases and J 1 base, leaving 8 bases between the germline ends. CDR1 LNHDA and CDR2 SQIVND come from the germline V gene (reference sequence). There are 13 residues in the CDR3. Using MiXCR, TCRdb re-called clones from the PCR reads. The sample includes 55,000 or so clones, under 20% seen only once; the top ten take 2.5% to 3.5%. Thyroid surgery was preceded by no treatment in any patient. The sequenced sample consisted of blood. The chain is built from TRBV19 and TRBJ1-1, with no clear D. This clonotype originated in a female donor with papillary thyroid cancer or a benign thyroid nodule (not recorded which). Some clones in this sample may be carry-over from other donors' samples. CDR3 coding DNA: TGTGCCAGTAGTCTTTGGGGGAACACTGAAGCTTTCTTT. This translates into CASSLWGNTEAFF.